This T cell receptor beta chain was obtained from a study of blood T cell repertoires in COVID-19 (dated by TCRdb to about 2020). Looking at the study overall: Collaborator samples came from the United States, Italy and Spain and covered acute and convalescent phases of COVID-19. The repertoires were released in a freely available public database intended as a resource for research on the immune response to SARS-CoV-2. A de-identified subject ID, COVID-19 status, age in years and sex were almost always included in the sample metadata. The material from the prospective study consisted of cDNA or gDNA derived from T cells, B-cell-depleted T cells, or PBMCs. Samples came from the ongoing ImmuneRACE study (first 160 participants) plus 1,254 subjects from 6 global collaborators. Where available, HLA class I and class II types were taken from metadata supplied by the sample provider and were not determined by assay-based typing. The dataset comprised deeply sampled blood TCRbeta repertoires from subjects exposed to, actively infected with, or recovered from COVID-19. Overall study outcomes, separate from this receptor: The amount of clinical and demographic metadata varied by source and participant and was provided uncurated.

Participants in the prospective study were enrolled through a virtual design, were aged about 18 to 100 years, and lived in 20 to 30 United States geographic areas. Cohort assignment in the prospective study relied on participant-reported clinical history from a screening survey and a study questionnaire. Each participant in the prospective study had whole blood, serum and a nasopharyngeal or oropharyngeal swab collected by mobile phlebotomists. Participants in the prospective study had the option to provide additional blood draws and questionnaires over a roughly two-month period. Before DNA extraction, blood samples from the prospective study were shipped at room temperature or frozen. TCRbeta CDR3 regions were amplified from genomic DNA using the immunoSEQ Assay, a bias-controlled multiplex PCR. The authors processed their data as follows. Within the assay, amplification of reference gene primers was used to estimate how many nucleated cells each sample contained. Sequence reads were collapsed and filtered to measure the absolute abundance of every unique TCRbeta CDR3 rearrangement. For each sample, productive Simpson clonality was calculated as the square root of Simpson's diversity index across productive rearrangements. TCRdb stores this immuneACCESS table with in-frame sequences only. Part of the clones is absent; in the studies checked, under half of the shortfall reflects unresolved V genes, and no reason is known for the rest. The V and J calls and clone size are taken from that table; D and trimming were inferred from the DNA. This sample has around 250,000 clones in its table, and approximately 90% of those were observed once. The ten biggest clones cover approximately 4% of the sample.

The germline V gene gives CDR1 as SGHDN and CDR2 as FVKESK. The CDR3, from cysteine to phenylalanine, totals 17 residues. The only DNA kept is the CDR3, 51 bases in frame from the first base. V lost 1 base and J lost 3 bases, and the count of bases not matched to a germline gene is 6. Concerning this clone: Its binding antigen is unknown. Base qualities are missing; no much larger clone stands one base away.

This sequence was found in a woman between 25 and 40 years old with acute COVID-19. This chain joins TRBV14 to TRBJ2-7, and TRBD2 matches 13 of the central bases. Material for sequencing was PBMCs or T cells enriched from blood (not recorded which). The CDR3 sequence is CASSQVRTSGSIYEQYF. Read as DNA, the sequence is TGTGCCAGCAGCCAAGTACGGACTAGCGGGAGTATCTACGAGCAGTACTTC.